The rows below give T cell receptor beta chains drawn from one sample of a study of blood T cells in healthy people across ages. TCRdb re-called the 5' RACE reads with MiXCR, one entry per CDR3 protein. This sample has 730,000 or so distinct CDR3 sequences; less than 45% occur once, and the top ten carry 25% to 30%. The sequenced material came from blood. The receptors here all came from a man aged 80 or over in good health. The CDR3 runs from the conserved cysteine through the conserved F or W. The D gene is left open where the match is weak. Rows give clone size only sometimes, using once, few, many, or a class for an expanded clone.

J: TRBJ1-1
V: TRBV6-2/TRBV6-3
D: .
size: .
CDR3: CASSYGGRYYAEAFF
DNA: TGTGCCAGCAGTTACGGAGGACGATATTACGCCGAAGCTTTCTTT

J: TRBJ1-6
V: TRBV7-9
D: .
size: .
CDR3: CASSPGIASSYNSPLHF
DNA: TGTGCCAGCAGCCCCGGGATCGCGAGCTCCTATAATTCACCCCTCCACTTT

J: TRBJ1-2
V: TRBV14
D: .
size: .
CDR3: CASSQDMVRGYTF
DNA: TGTGCCAGCAGCCAGGACATGGTACGGGGCTACACCTTC

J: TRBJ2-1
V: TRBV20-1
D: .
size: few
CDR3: CSARRGAGSSYNEQFF
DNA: TGCAGTGCTAGAAGAGGAGCGGGCAGCTCCTACAATGAGCAGTTCTTC

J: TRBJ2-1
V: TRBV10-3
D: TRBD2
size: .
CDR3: CAIPTSGVNNEQFF
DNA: TGTGCCATCCCGACTAGCGGGGTCAACAATGAGCAGTTCTTC

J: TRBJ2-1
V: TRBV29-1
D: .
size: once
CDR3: CSVGGERWPYNEQFF
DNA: TGCAGCGTTGGAGGGGAGCGGTGGCCTTACAATGAGCAGTTCTTC

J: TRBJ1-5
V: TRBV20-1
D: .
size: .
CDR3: CSARDRQSNQPQHF
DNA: TGCAGTGCTAGAGATCGGCAGTCCAATCAGCCCCAGCATTTT

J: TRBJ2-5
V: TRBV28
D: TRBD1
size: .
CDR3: CASSVATGYGTQYF
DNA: TGTGCCAGCAGTGTAGCGACAGGGTACGGGACCCAGTACTTC

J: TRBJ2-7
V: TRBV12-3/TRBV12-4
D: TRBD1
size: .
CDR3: CASSPSPGQGGYEQYF
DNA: TGTGCCAGCAGTCCCTCCCCGGGACAGGGGGGTTACGAGCAGTACTTC

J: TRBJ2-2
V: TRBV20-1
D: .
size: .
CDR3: CSARPPRGGNTGELFF
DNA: TGCAGTGCTAGGCCCCCTCGGGGCGGGAACACCGGGGAGCTGTTTTTT

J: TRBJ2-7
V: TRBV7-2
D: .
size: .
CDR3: CASSDNSYEQYF
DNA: TGTGCCAGCAGCGACAACTCCTACGAGCAGTACTTC

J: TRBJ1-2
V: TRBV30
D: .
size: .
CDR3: CAWSVAGANYGHTF
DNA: TGTGCCTGGAGTGTAGCAGGGGCTAACTATGGCCACACCTTC

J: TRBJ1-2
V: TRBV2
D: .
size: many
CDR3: CASRRQTTNYGYTF
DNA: TGTGCCAGCAGGAGACAGACAACCAACTATGGCTACACCTTC

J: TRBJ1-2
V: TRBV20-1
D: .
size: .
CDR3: CSDGAQGPGRGYTF
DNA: TGCAGTGACGGCGCGCAGGGGCCTGGGAGGGGCTACACCTTC

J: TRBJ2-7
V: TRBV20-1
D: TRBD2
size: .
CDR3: CSAFETSGGSYEQYF
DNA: TGCAGTGCTTTCGAGACTAGCGGGGGCTCCTACGAGCAGTACTTC